This T cell receptor (beta chain) was sequenced in a study of shared clonotypes between healthy human individuals. Across the whole study: The plates for each donor numbered three CD4 naive, three CD4 memory, two CD8 naive and one CD8 memory.

CDR1 KGHSH and CDR2 LQKENI come from the germline V gene. The CDR3 covers 14 residues. With 5 bases removed from V and 7 bases from J, the gap between germline ends came to 17 bases. Study-level points and caveats: Clonotypes shared by all four sorted-subset donors had higher generation probabilities than non-shared clonotypes.

Genomic DNA from each subset was divided evenly over several immunoSEQ plates. Some clones are missing from TCRdb's copy, which holds only in-frame ones; the method was immunoSEQ multiplex PCR. The profile shows 2 million to 2.5 million clones, 90% to 95% of them singletons. Partitioning of CD4+ cells yielded a CD45RA+ naive subset and a CD45RA-negative memory subset. Regarding this clone: Its antigen is undetermined.

The TCR sequence derives from a man younger than 35 in good health. Some clones in this sample may be carry-over from other donors' samples. The sample comprised naive CD4+ T cells from PBMCs. Subset meaning: CD45RA+ positively selected. The rearrangement joins TRBV18 to TRBJ1-2; TRBD1 might be the D (5 bases). CDR3 coding DNA: TGTGCCAGCTCAACCCTAGGGACCGAGGGTGGCTACACCTTC. This translates into CASSTLGTEGGYTF.